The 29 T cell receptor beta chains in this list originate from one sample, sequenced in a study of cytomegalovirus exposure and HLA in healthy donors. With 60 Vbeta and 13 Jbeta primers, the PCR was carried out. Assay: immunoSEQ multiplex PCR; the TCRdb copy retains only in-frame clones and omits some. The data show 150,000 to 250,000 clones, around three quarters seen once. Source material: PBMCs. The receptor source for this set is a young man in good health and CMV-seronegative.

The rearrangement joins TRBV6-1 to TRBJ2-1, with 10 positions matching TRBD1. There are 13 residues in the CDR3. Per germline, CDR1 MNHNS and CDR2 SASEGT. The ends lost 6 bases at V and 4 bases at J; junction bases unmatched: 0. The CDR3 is CASRGQGYNEQFF. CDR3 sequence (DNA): TGTGCCAGCAGGGGACAGGGGTACAATGAGCAGTTCTTC.

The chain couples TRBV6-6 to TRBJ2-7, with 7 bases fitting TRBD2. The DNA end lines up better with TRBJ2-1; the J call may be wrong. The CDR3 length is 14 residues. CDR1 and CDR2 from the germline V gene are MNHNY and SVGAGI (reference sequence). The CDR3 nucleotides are TGTGCCAGCAGAGCGGGACGGGAATACAATGAGCAGTTCTTC. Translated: CASRAGREYNEQFF.

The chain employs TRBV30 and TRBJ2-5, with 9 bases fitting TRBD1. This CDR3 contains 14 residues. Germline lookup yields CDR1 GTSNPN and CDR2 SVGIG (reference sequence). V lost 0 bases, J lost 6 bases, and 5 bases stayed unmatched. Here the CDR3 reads CAWSVGQGRKTQYF. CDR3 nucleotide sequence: TGTGCCTGGAGTGTGGGACAGGGTAGGAAGACCCAGTACTTC.

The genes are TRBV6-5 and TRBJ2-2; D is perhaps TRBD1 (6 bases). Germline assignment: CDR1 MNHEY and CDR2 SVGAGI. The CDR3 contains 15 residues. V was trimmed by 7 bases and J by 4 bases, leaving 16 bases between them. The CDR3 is CASNIQGSGTGELFF. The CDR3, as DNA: TGTGCCAGCAACATCCAGGGGTCCGGCACCGGGGAGCTGTTTTTT.

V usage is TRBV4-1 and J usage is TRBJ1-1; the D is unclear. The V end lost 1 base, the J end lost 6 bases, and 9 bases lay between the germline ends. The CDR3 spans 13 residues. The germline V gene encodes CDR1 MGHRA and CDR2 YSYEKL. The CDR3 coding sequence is TGCGCCAGCAGCCAAGTGGGGAGGGCTGAAGCTTTCTTT. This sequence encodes CASSQVGRAEAFF.

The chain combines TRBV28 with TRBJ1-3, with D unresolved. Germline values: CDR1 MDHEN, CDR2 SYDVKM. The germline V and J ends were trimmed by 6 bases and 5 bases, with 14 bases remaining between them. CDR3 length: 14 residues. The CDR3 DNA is TGTGCCAGCAGCCCCCCTTTCCCTAGAAACACCATATATTTT. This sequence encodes CASSPPFPRNTIYF.

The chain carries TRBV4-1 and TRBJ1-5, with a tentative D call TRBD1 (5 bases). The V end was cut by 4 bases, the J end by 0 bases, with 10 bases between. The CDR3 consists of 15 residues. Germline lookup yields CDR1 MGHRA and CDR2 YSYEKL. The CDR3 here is CASSPRDYSNQPQHF. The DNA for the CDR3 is TGCGCCAGCAGCCCTAGGGACTATAGCAATCAGCCCCAGCATTTT.

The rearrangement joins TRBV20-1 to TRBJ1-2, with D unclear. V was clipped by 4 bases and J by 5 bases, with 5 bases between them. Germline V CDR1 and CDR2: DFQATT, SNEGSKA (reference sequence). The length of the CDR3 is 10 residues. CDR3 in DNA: TGCAGTGCTAACAGTTATGGCTACACCTTC. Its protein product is CSANSYGYTF.

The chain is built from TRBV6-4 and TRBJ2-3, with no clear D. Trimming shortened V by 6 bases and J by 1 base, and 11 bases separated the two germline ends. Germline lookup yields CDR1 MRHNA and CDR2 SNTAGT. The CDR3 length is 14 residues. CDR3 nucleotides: TGTGCCAGCAGGGCAAGATATGGCACAGATACGCAGTATTTT. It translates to CASRARYGTDTQYF.

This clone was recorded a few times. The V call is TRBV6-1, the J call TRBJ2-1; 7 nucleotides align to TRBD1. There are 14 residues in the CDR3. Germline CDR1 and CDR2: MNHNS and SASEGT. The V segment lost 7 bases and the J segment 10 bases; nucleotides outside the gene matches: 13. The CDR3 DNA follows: TGTGCCAGCAAGGCCGAGCCGACAGGGCGGGAGCAGTTCTTC. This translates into CASKAEPTGREQFF.

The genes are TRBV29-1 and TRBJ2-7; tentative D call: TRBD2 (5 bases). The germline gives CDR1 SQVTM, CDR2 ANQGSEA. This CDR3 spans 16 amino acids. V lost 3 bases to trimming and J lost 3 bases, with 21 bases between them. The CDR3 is CSVEYGIGEWGYEQYF. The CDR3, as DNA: TGCAGCGTTGAGTACGGGATTGGCGAGTGGGGCTACGAGCAGTACTTC.

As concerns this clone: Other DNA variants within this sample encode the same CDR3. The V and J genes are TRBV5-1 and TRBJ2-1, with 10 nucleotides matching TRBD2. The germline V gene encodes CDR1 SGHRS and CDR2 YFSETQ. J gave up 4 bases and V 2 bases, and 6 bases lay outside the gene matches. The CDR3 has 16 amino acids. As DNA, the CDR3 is TGCGCCAGCAGCTTACAAGGACTAGCGGTTTACAATGAGCAGTTCTTC. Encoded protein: CASSLQGLAVYNEQFF.

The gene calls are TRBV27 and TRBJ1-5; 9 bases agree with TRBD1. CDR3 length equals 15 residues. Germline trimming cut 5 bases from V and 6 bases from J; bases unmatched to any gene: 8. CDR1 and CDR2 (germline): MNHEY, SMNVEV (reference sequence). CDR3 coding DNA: TGTGCCAGCAGTCCACAGGGGGCAGGTGGTCAGCCCCAGCATTTT. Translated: CASSPQGAGGQPQHF.

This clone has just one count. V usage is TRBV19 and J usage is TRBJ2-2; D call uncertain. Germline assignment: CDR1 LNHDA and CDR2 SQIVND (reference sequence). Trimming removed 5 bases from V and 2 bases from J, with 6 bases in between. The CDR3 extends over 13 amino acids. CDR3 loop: CASSPSNTGELFF. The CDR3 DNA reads TGTGCCAGTAGTCCCAGTAACACCGGGGAGCTGTTTTTT.

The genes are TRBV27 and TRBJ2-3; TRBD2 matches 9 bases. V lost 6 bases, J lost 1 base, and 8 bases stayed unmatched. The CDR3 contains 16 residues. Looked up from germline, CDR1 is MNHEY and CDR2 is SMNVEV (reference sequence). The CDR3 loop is CASSTLAGIRTDTQYF. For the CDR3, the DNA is TGTGCCAGCAGCACTCTAGCGGGGATACGCACAGATACGCAGTATTTT.

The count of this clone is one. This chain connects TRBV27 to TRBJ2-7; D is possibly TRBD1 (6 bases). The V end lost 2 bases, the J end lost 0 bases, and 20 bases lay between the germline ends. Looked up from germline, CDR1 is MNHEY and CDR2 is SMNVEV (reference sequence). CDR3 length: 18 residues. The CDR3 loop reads CASSLRGRGQAISYEQYF. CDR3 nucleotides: TGTGCCAGCAGTTTAAGGGGGAGAGGGCAGGCGATCTCCTACGAGCAGTACTTC.

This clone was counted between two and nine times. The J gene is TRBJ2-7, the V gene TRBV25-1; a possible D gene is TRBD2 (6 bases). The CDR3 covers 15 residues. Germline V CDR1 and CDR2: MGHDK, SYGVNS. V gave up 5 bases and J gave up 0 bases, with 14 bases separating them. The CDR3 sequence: CASSHRDGSSYEQYF. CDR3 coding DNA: TGTGCCAGCAGTCACCGGGACGGGAGCTCCTACGAGCAGTACTTC.

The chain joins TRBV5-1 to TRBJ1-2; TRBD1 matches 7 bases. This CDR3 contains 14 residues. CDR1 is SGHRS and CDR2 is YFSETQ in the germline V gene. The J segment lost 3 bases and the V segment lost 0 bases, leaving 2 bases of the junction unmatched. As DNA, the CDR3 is TGCGCCAGCAGCTTGGGCACAGGGGACTATGGCTACACCTTC. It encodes CASSLGTGDYGYTF.

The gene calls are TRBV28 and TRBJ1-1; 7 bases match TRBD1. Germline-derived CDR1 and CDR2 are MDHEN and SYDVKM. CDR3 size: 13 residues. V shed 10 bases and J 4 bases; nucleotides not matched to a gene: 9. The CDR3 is CATDRQGSTEAFF. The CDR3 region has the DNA TGTGCCACCGATAGACAGGGCTCCACTGAAGCTTTCTTT. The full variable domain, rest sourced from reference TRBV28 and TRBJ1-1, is DVKVTQSSRYLVKRTGEKVFLECVQDMDHENMFWYRQDPGLGLRLIYFSYDVKMKEKGDIPEGYSVSREKKERFSLILESASTNQTSMYLCATDRQGSTEAFFGQGTRLTVV.

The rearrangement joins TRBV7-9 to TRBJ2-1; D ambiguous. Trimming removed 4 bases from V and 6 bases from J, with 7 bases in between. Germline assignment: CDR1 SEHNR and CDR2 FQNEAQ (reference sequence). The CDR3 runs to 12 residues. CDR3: CASSSPGNEQFF. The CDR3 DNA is TGTGCCAGCAGCTCCCCGGGCAATGAGCAGTTCTTC.

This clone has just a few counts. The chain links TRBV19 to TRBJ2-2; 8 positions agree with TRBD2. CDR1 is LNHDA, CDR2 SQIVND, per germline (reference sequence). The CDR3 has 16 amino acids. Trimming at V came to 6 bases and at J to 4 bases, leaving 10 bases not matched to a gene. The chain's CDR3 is CASSDPRLATTGELFF. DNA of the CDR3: TGTGCCAGTAGCGACCCTCGACTAGCGACCACCGGGGAGCTGTTTTTT.

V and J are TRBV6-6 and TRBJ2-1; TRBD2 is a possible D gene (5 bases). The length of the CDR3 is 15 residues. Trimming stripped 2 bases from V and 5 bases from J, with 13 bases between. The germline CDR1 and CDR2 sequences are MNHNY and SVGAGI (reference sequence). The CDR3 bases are TGTGCCAGCAGTTACGGGTTAGCGTTCGACAATGAGCAGTTCTTC. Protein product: CASSYGLAFDNEQFF.

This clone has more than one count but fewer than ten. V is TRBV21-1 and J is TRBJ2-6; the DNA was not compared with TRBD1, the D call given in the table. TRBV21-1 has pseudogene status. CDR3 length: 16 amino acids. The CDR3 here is CASSSRGGSGANVLTF. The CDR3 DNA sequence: TGTGCCAGCAGCTCCCGAGGGGGATCTGGGGCCAACGTCCTGACTTTC.

CDR3 sequence: CAWSAHSGLEQFF. CDR3 coding DNA: TGTGCCTGGAGTGCTCATTCTGGGCTAGAGCAGTTCTTC. The rearrangement uses TRBV30 and TRBJ2-1; D is uncertain. V dropped 1 base and J dropped 10 bases, with 14 bases sitting between them. The CDR3 extends over 13 amino acids. Germline V gives CDR1 GTSNPN, CDR2 SVGIG (reference sequence).

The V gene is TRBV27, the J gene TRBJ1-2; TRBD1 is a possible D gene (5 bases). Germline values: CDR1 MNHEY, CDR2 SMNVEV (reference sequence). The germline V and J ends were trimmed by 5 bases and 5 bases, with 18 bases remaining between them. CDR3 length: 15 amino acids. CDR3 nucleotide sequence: TGTGCCAGCAGTATCACCCCCTCAGGGCTGTATGGCTACACCTTC. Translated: CASSITPSGLYGYTF.

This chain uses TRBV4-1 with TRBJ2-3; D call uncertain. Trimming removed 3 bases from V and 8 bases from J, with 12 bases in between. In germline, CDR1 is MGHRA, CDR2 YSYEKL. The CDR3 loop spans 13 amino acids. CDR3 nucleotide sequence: TGCGCCAGCAGCCAGGTGACACCCTTTACGCAGTATTTT. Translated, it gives CASSQVTPFTQYF.

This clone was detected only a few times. This CDR3 reads CASSYSGEGTEAFF. The CDR3 bases are TGTGCCAGCAGTTACTCGGGGGAGGGAACTGAAGCTTTCTTT. The J gene is TRBJ1-1, the V gene TRBV6-6; D is possibly TRBD1 (5 bases). V was shortened by 0 bases and J by 5 bases, with 10 bases between the two germline ends. There are 14 residues in the CDR3. Germline CDR1 and CDR2: MNHNY and SVGAGI (reference sequence).

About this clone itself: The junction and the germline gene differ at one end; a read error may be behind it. The CDR3 DNA reads TGTGCTAGCAGCCTGGCCCCGACCTACGAGCAGTACTTC. Protein product: CASSLAPTYEQYF. V gene TRBV7-7 combines with J gene TRBJ2-7; D gene uncertain. The CDR3 runs 13 residues. From germline, CDR1 is SSHAT and CDR2 FNYEAQ (reference sequence).

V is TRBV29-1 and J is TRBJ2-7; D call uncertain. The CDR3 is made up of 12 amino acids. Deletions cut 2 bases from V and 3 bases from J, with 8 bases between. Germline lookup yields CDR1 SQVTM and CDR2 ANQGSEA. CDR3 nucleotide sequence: TGCAGCGTTGAAACAGTTAACTACGAGCAGTACTTC. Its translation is CSVETVNYEQYF.